The 18 T cell receptor beta chains in this list originate from one sample, sequenced in a study of cytomegalovirus exposure and HLA in healthy donors. The assay was immunoSEQ multiplex PCR, and TCRdb's table has in-frame clones only and misses some. The sample lists 250,000 to 300,000 clones, about 90% seen once, with roughly 0.38% in the top ten. The sample consisted of PBMCs. These receptors were obtained from a woman between 18 and 29 years old in good health and CMV-seronegative.

The rearrangement joins TRBV5-1 to TRBJ2-2; possible D gene TRBD1, 6 bases. Germline CDR1 is SGHRS and CDR2 is YFSETQ. The CDR3 covers 20 residues. V gave up 4 bases and J gave up 0 bases, with 25 bases separating them. The CDR3 reads CASSVPFRTDLRSNTGELFF. CDR3 bases: TGCGCCAGCAGCGTACCATTCCGGACAGACTTGCGCTCGAACACCGGGGAGCTGTTTTTT.

The V gene is TRBV5-6, the J gene TRBJ1-3; D remains unclear. Trimming shortened V by 0 bases and J by 0 bases, and 7 bases separated the two germline ends. Germline CDR1 and CDR2: SGHDT and YYEEEE. This CDR3 comprises 15 residues. The CDR3 sequence is CASSLGWSSGNTIYF. CDR3 coding DNA: TGTGCCAGCAGCTTGGGGTGGAGCTCTGGAAACACCATATATTTT.

The chain combines TRBV18 with TRBJ1-5; the D gene is possibly TRBD1 (5 bases). V was trimmed by 0 bases and J by 7 bases, leaving 13 bases between them. The CDR3 consists of 15 residues. Germline values: CDR1 KGHSH, CDR2 LQKENI. CDR3 sequence (DNA): TGTGCCAGCTCACCACCTACACGGGCAGGGCAGCCCCAGCATTTT. It encodes CASSPPTRAGQPQHF.

In its sample, this clone was seen once. This chain joins TRBV6-1 and TRBJ1-2; 8 bases align to TRBD1. The V gene end was trimmed by 4 bases and the J gene end by 1 base; junction bases not matched to a gene: 11. Germline loops: CDR1 MNHNS, CDR2 SASEGT. This CDR3 has 17 amino acids. Written as DNA, the CDR3 is TGTGCCAGCAGTGGACGGGACAGGACCCACCTTAACTATGGCTACACCTTC. Translation gives CASSGRDRTHLNYGYTF.

The chain recombines TRBV4-1 with TRBJ2-2; tentatively, D is TRBD2 (6 bases). Looked up from germline, CDR1 is MGHRA and CDR2 is YSYEKL. V was trimmed by 4 bases and J by 4 bases, leaving 10 bases between them. The CDR3 runs 14 residues. The DNA for the CDR3 is TGCGCCAGCAGCCCGGCGGGGAGCACCGGGGAGCTGTTTTTT. It translates to CASSPAGSTGELFF.

The chain is built from TRBV9 and TRBJ2-7; the D is unclear. V was clipped by 0 bases and J by 2 bases, with 9 bases between them. The CDR3 loop spans 14 amino acids. Germline CDR1 is SGDLS and CDR2 is YYNGEE. CDR3 loop: CASSVEWAPYEQYF. CDR3 nucleotides: TGTGCCAGCAGCGTAGAATGGGCTCCCTACGAGCAGTACTTC.

This chain uses TRBV14 with TRBJ1-2, with 7 bases aligning to TRBD1. Germline V gives CDR1 SGHDN, CDR2 FVKESK. The CDR3 extends over 15 amino acids. V lost 0 bases to trimming and J lost 2 bases; unmatched junction nucleotides: 3. This chain's CDR3 is CASSQDGRGNYGYTF. CDR3 DNA: TGTGCCAGCAGCCAAGATGGCAGGGGGAACTATGGCTACACCTTC.

This chain uses TRBV10-3 with TRBJ1-6; D perhaps matches TRBD1 (6 bases). The CDR3 covers 15 residues. Germline CDR1 reads ENHRY; CDR2 reads SYGVKD. The V end lost 9 bases, the J end lost 7 bases, and 19 bases lay between the germline ends. CDR3 bases: TGTGCCATTAGCCGGGACACCCCCGGGAATTCACCCCTCCACTTT. Amino acids: CAISRDTPGNSPLHF.

The chain combines TRBV19 with TRBJ1-6; TRBD1 agrees at 9 bases. J gave up 5 bases and V 4 bases, and 3 bases lay outside the gene matches. The CDR3 spans 15 residues. Looked up from germline, CDR1 is LNHDA and CDR2 is SQIVND (reference sequence). CDR3 sequence reads: CASSTGTGNNSPLHF. The DNA of the CDR3 is TGTGCCAGTAGTACTGGGACAGGGAATAATTCACCCCTCCACTTT.

This clone was observed a few times. For the CDR3, the DNA is TGTGCCAGTAGTATGGGCTCCGGACAGGGGTTCAATGAGCAGTTCTTC. Amino acids: CASSMGSGQGFNEQFF. The genes are TRBV19 and TRBJ2-1; 9 bases align to TRBD1. Germline V lookup: CDR1 LNHDA, CDR2 SQIVND (reference sequence). The CDR3 has 16 amino acids. The V gene end was trimmed by 3 bases and the J gene end by 6 bases; junction bases not matched to a gene: 9.

The J gene is TRBJ2-7, the V gene TRBV11-3; D may be TRBD2 (6 bases). V was shortened by 5 bases and J by 0 bases, with 11 bases between the two germline ends. The CDR3 covers 14 residues. Germline V gene sequence: CDR1 SGHNT, CDR2 YENEEA. CDR3 nucleotides: TGTGCCAGCAGCCCCGGGACTCTCTCCTACGAGCAGTACTTC. Encoded protein: CASSPGTLSYEQYF. Drawing the rest from reference TRBV11-3 and TRBJ2-7, the complete variable domain is EAGVVQSPRYKIIEKKQPVAFWCNPISGHNTLYWYLQNLGQGPELLIRYENEEAVDDSQLPKDRFSAERLKGVDSTLKIQPAELGDSAVYLCASSPGTLSYEQYFGPGTRLTVT.

The V call is TRBV19, the J call TRBJ1-6; perhaps TRBD1 as D (5 bases). CDR3 length: 13 residues. Germline V gene lookup returns CDR1 LNHDA and CDR2 SQIVND (reference sequence). V lost 7 bases and J 7 bases, leaving 11 bases between the germline ends. CDR3 sequence (DNA): TGTGCCAGTAACGGCCGGGGGAATTCACCCCTCCACTTT. Protein sequence: CASNGRGNSPLHF.

About this clone itself: Other DNA sequences of this sample code for an identical CDR3. The chain recombines TRBV7-9 with TRBJ1-2; 9 nucleotides align to TRBD1. This CDR3 has 15 residues. Germline V gene lookup returns CDR1 SEHNR and CDR2 FQNEAQ (reference sequence). The ends lost 1 base at V and 2 bases at J; junction bases unmatched: 2. DNA for the CDR3: TGTGCCAGCAGCTTAGGGGGACAGGGAAACTATGGCTACACCTTC. Protein: CASSLGGQGNYGYTF. Filled out from reference TRBV7-9 and TRBJ1-2, the complete variable domain reads DTGVSQNPRHKITKRGQNVTFRCDPISEHNRLYWYRQTLGQGPEFLTYFQNEAQLEKSRLLSDRFSAERPKGSFSTLEIQRTEQGDSAMYLCASSLGGQGNYGYTFGSGTRLTVV.

This chain joins TRBV2 and TRBJ2-7; 14 bases match TRBD2. The germline V gene encodes CDR1 SNHLY and CDR2 FYNNEI. This CDR3 has 18 amino acids. Losses at the gene ends were 6 bases for V and 4 bases for J; bases not matched to a gene: 14. The CDR3 nucleotides are TGTGCCAGCAGCGCCGGGACTAGCGGGGGCCTATTCCAATACGAGCAGTACGTC. Its protein is CASSAGTSGGLFQYEQYV.

CDR3 sequence: CATKGGSNTEAFF. As DNA, the CDR3 is TGTGCCACCAAAGGAGGGTCCAACACTGAAGCTTTCTTT. The chain carries TRBV6-5 and TRBJ1-1; no clear D. V lost 10 bases and J 2 bases, leaving 14 bases between the germline ends. Germline-derived CDR1 and CDR2 are MNHEY and SVGAGI. The CDR3 runs 13 residues.

The chain links TRBV28 to TRBJ1-5; no reliable D call. CDR3 length equals 14 residues. Per the germline V gene, CDR1 is MDHEN and CDR2 is SYDVKM. The V end was cut by 8 bases, the J end by 0 bases, with 11 bases between. The CDR3 spells CASLPLYSNQPQHF. The CDR3 nucleotides are TGTGCCAGCCTGCCACTATATAGCAATCAGCCCCAGCATTTT. Supplemented by reference TRBV28 and TRBJ1-5, the full variable domain reads DVKVTQSSRYLVKRTGEKVFLECVQDMDHENMFWYRQDPGLGLRLIYFSYDVKMKEKGDIPEGYSVSREKKERFSLILESASTNQTSMYLCASLPLYSNQPQHFGDGTRLSIL.

This clone was seen more than once but under ten times. This sequence joins TRBV6-6 and TRBJ1-6, with unresolved D. The CDR3 loop spans 13 amino acids. V was pared by 8 bases and J by 7 bases, with 12 bases between. CDR1 MNHNY and CDR2 SVGAGI come from the germline V gene (reference sequence). This chain's CDR3 is CASSLQENSPLHF. The CDR3 nucleotides are TGTGCCAGCTCCCTCCAGGAAAATTCACCCCTCCACTTT.

The gene calls are TRBV6-6 and TRBJ2-7; TRBD1 might be the D (6 bases). Germline CDR1 and CDR2: MNHNY and SVGAGI (reference sequence). Deletions cut 2 bases from V and 2 bases from J, with 7 bases between. The CDR3 sequence is 13 residues long. The CDR3 DNA reads as TGTGCCAGCAGTTACCGGGACACCTACGAGCAGTACTTC. It encodes CASSYRDTYEQYF.